The clone carrying this T cell receptor (beta chain) has a handful of counts. These data are taken from a study of OX40 agonist ivuxolimab in advanced cancers. Whole-study context: In this trial design, patients received ivuxolimab intravenously at 0.01 to 10 mg/kg every 2 weeks.

The repertoire was sequenced with immunoSEQ multiplex PCR; TCRdb's copy has only in-frame clones and lacks some. In the table there are tens of thousands of clones, 83% of which are singletons. The origin of this receptor is an adult with an advanced solid tumor such as melanoma, head and neck, liver or kidney cancer. The sample in question was CD4+ or CD8+ T cells sorted from blood, obtained in a trial of the OX40 agonist ivuxolimab.

For the CDR3, the DNA is TGTGCCAGCAGCTCCCGGGGGTCCTACACCTTC. Protein: CASSSRGSYTF. V usage is TRBV9 and J usage is TRBJ1-2; D may be TRBD1 (5 bases). Germline V gene lookup returns CDR1 SGDLS and CDR2 YYNGEE. The CDR3 is 11 amino acids. V lost 4 bases and J 10 bases, leaving 11 bases between the germline ends.